Here is one T cell receptor beta chain with its context. Its antigen is still unknown. The entry originates in a study of response to subunit inactivated influenza vaccine. Study-wide results and caveats: T cells newly recruited by each seasonal influenza vaccination are few, the authors suggested.

The CDR3 has 12 residues. A single record per CDR3 protein comes from TCRdb applying MiXCR to the RT-PCR reads. Of 800,000 to 1,000,000 distinct CDR3 sequences in the sample, 21% were seen once. The TCR comes from a man between 50 and 59 years old who received an inactivated influenza vaccine. The chain couples TRBV21-1 to TRBJ1-3. TRBV21-1 is flagged as a pseudogene. Sequences were derived from PBMCs from blood, sampled around 5 days after vaccination. The CDR3 DNA reads as TGTGCCGGCATCCTTCCAGTGAACACCATATATTTT. Its translation: CAGILPVNTIYF.